The next 24 T cell receptor beta chains were all read from a single sample in a study of blood T cell repertoires in COVID-19. TCRdb's table, derived via immunoSEQ multiplex PCR, lists solely in-frame clones and lacks some. The table has about 120,000 clones, around 81% seen once; the top ten hold 2.3%. The sample comprised peripheral blood. These receptors were taken from a man between 70 and 80 years old with acute or convalescent COVID-19.

The chain joins TRBV4-3 to TRBJ2-2; 9 nucleotides align to TRBD2. The CDR3 totals 16 residues. The V and J ends lost 4 bases and 2 bases, in that order; junction bases with no gene match: 5. Germline loops: CDR1 LGHNA, CDR2 YSLEER. CDR3 sequence reads: CASSRGTSLNTGELFF. The DNA for the CDR3 is TGCGCCAGCAGCCGAGGGACTAGCCTTAACACCGGGGAGCTGTTTTTT.

V usage is TRBV10-3 and J usage is TRBJ2-2; 10 nucleotides line up with TRBD1. This CDR3 has 14 residues. Germline V gene lookup returns CDR1 ENHRY and CDR2 SYGVKD. The V gene end was trimmed by 10 bases and the J gene end by 1 base; junction bases not matched to a gene: 3. The CDR3 coding sequence is TGTGCCACCAGGACAGGGGGGAACACCGGGGAGCTGTTTTTT. It is translated as CATRTGGNTGELFF.

The gene calls are TRBV24-1 and TRBJ2-6; a possible D gene is TRBD2 (7 bases). The CDR3 consists of 18 residues. V was trimmed by 3 bases and J by 2 bases, leaving 16 bases between them. CDR1 and CDR2 (germline): KGHDR, SFDVKD. The CDR3 nucleotides are TGTGCCACCAGTGATCCCGGCGGGGGCACCCCTGGGGCCAACGTCCTGACTTTC. It codes for CATSDPGGGTPGANVLTF.

Points on this clone: The sample has other DNA sequences that encode this CDR3 too. V and J are TRBV2 and TRBJ1-1; TRBD1 matches at 8 bases. With 6 bases clipped from V and 1 base from J, the junction kept 1 base outside the gene matches. Germline CDR1 reads SNHLY; CDR2 reads FYNNEI. The CDR3 has 13 residues. The CDR3 bases are TGTGCCAGCAGCGGACAGGGGAACACTGAAGCTTTCTTT. Translating it yields CASSGQGNTEAFF.

CDR3 in amino acids: CACYDRGNTGELFF. Here the CDR3 DNA reads TGTGCCTGCTACGACAGGGGGAACACCGGGGAGCTGTTTTTT. This sequence joins TRBV30 and TRBJ2-2; 8 bases map to TRBD1. Germline values: CDR1 GTSNPN, CDR2 SVGIG (reference sequence). The CDR3 sequence is 14 residues long. Germline trimming cut 6 bases from V and 1 base from J; bases unmatched to any gene: 4.

Only a few counts were recorded for this clone. This chain joins TRBV29-1 and TRBJ1-2, with 9 bases fitting TRBD1. The J segment lost 8 bases and the V segment lost 6 bases, leaving 13 bases of the junction unmatched. Germline V gene sequence: CDR1 SQVTM, CDR2 ANQGSEA. This CDR3 has 14 amino acids. The CDR3 nucleotides are TGCAGCGTCCGAACTGCCACAGGGGGCGAGGGCTACACCTTC. This sequence encodes CSVRTATGGEGYTF.

The chain employs TRBV18 and TRBJ1-1, with a weak D call TRBD1 (5 bases). CDR1 is KGHSH and CDR2 is LQKENI in the germline V gene. The CDR3 runs 21 residues. V lost 4 bases to trimming and J lost 0 bases, with 30 bases between them. The CDR3: CASSLPSWGGEHWTLNTEAFF. CDR3 DNA sequence: TGTGCCAGCTCACTACCTTCTTGGGGAGGGGAGCACTGGACCCTGAACACTGAAGCTTTCTTT.

The chain combines TRBV4-2 with TRBJ2-7, with D possibly TRBD1 on 6 matching bases. The CDR3 spans 14 residues. The germline CDR1 and CDR2 sequences are LGHNA and YNFKEQ. The ends were cut back, 1 base at V and 5 bases at J, with 12 bases in the middle. The chain's CDR3 is CASSQGGTGNEQYF. The CDR3 DNA sequence: TGTGCCAGCAGCCAAGGAGGAACAGGGAACGAGCAGTACTTC.

This rearrangement joins TRBV7-2 to TRBJ2-1; TRBD2 matches at 9 bases. Germline V gives CDR1 SGHTA, CDR2 FQGNSA. The CDR3 runs to 14 residues. With V trimmed by 6 bases and J by 4 bases, 4 bases remained unmatched. CDR3 protein: CASSRTSVYNEQFF. CDR3 sequence (DNA): TGTGCCAGCAGTCGGACTAGCGTGTACAATGAGCAGTTCTTC. The full variable domain, with the rest looked up from reference TRBV7-2 and TRBJ2-1, is GAGVSQSPSNKVTEKGKDVELRCDPISGHTALYWYRQSLGQGLEFLIYFQGNSAPDKSGLPSDRFSAERTGGSVSTLTIQRTQQEDSAVYLCASSRTSVYNEQFFGPGTRLTVL.

This clone was observed once. The rearrangement joins TRBV5-6 to TRBJ1-1; 7 nucleotides line up with TRBD1. The CDR3 sequence is 17 residues long. Germline V CDR1 and CDR2: SGHDT, YYEEEE. The V segment lost 1 base and the J segment 1 base; nucleotides outside the gene matches: 10. In DNA form, the CDR3 reads TGTGCCAGCAGCTTGCCATACAGGGGCCCGGGGAACACTGAAGCTTTCTTT. The encoded protein is CASSLPYRGPGNTEAFF.

The chain employs TRBV12-3 or TRBV12-4 and TRBJ1-1; D is undetermined. V was trimmed by 3 bases and J by 1 base, leaving 6 bases between them. The CDR3 contains 13 residues. The CDR3 DNA sequence: TGTGCCAGCAGTTTGACTGAGAACACTGAAGCTTTCTTT. Encoded protein: CASSLTENTEAFF.

The rearrangement links TRBV18 to TRBJ2-2; 7 bases agree with TRBD1. Losses at the gene ends were 1 base for V and 1 base for J; bases not matched to a gene: 0. Germline loops: CDR1 KGHSH, CDR2 LQKENI. The CDR3 spans 15 residues. The CDR3 DNA follows: TGTGCCAGCTCACCACGGACAGGGAACACCGGGGAGCTGTTTTTT. Protein product: CASSPRTGNTGELFF.

The V gene is TRBV11-3, the J gene TRBJ1-1, with 9 positions matching TRBD1. Germline trimming cut 9 bases from V and 5 bases from J; bases unmatched to any gene: 4. This CDR3 has 12 amino acids. CDR1 and CDR2 from the germline V gene are SGHNT and YENEEA. The CDR3 region is CASGQGRTEAFF. Written as DNA, the CDR3 is TGTGCCAGTGGACAGGGGAGGACTGAAGCTTTCTTT.

The rearrangement uses TRBV5-6 and TRBJ2-2, with 8 bases that match TRBD1. The CDR3 has 16 residues. Unmatched junction bases numbered 9, after V lost 4 bases and J lost 4 bases. Germline lookup yields CDR1 SGHDT and CDR2 YYEEEE. CDR3 residues: CASSPYRGVGTGELFF. DNA for the CDR3: TGTGCCAGCAGCCCGTACAGGGGGGTTGGCACCGGGGAGCTGTTTTTT.

The chain links TRBV5-1 to TRBJ1-4; TRBD1 matches at 10 bases. The trim removed 4 bases at V and 3 bases at J, leaving 3 bases unmatched. The CDR3 length is 15 residues. Germline V gives CDR1 SGHRS, CDR2 YFSETQ. Written as DNA, the CDR3 is TGCGCCAGCAGCGACAGGGGGCAAGCTAATGAAAAACTGTTTTTT. Protein sequence: CASSDRGQANEKLFF.

The CDR3 region has the DNA TGTGCCAGCAGCCAAGGATCCGGAGGGAGCTCTGGAAACACCATATATTTT. Its protein is CASSQGSGGSSGNTIYF. V and J are TRBV3-1 (or the pseudogene TRBV3-2) and TRBJ1-3; no clear D gene. Germline V lookup: CDR1 LGHDT, CDR2 YNNKEL (reference sequence). Trimming stripped 1 base from V and 0 bases from J, with 13 bases between. This CDR3 has 17 amino acids.

The chain employs TRBV5-1 and TRBJ1-1, with 7 bases fitting TRBD1. The CDR3 loop spans 14 amino acids. Germline V gene data show CDR1 as SGHRS and CDR2 as YFSETQ. V trimming: 4 bases; J trimming: 2 bases; junction bases outside the gene matches: 5. CDR3 in amino acids: CASSTTGANTEAFF. CDR3 bases: TGCGCCAGCAGCACCACAGGGGCCAACACTGAAGCTTTCTTT.

This clone has a handful of counts. The J gene is TRBJ2-3, the V gene TRBV7-2; D call uncertain. Germline lookup yields CDR1 SGHTA and CDR2 FQGNSA. The CDR3 covers 13 residues. Trimming removed 3 bases from V and 2 bases from J, with 6 bases in between. CDR3 loop: CASSFNPTDTQYF. CDR3 nucleotides: TGTGCCAGCAGCTTCAATCCCACAGATACGCAGTATTTT.

This chain joins TRBV5-1 and TRBJ1-2; D uncertain. CDR3 length: 13 amino acids. The germline V gene encodes CDR1 SGHRS and CDR2 YFSETQ. Between the trimmed V and J ends, which lost 4 bases and 3 bases, there was a span of 10 bases. CDR3 bases: TGCGCCAGCAGCATTCAGGAGGACTATGGCTACACCTTC. Its translation: CASSIQEDYGYTF.

This clone was picked up a small number of times. The rearrangement uses TRBV24-1 and TRBJ2-1, with D possibly TRBD1 on 6 matching bases. The CDR3 is made up of 15 amino acids. CDR1 and CDR2 from the germline V gene are KGHDR and SFDVKD. Deletions cut 0 bases from V and 1 base from J, with 6 bases between. CDR3 DNA sequence: TGTGCCACCAGTGATTTGCAGGGGTCCTACAATGAGCAGTTCTTC. This sequence encodes CATSDLQGSYNEQFF.

The chain carries TRBV7-9 and TRBJ1-5, with D possibly being TRBD1 (6 bases). Trimming shortened V by 5 bases and J by 4 bases, and 18 bases separated the two germline ends. The CDR3 length is 16 residues. Looked up from germline, CDR1 is SEHNR and CDR2 is FQNEAQ (reference sequence). The DNA of the CDR3 is TGTGCCAGCAGCGCTTTAGGGGGAGTGGGGAATCAGCCCCAGCATTTT. Translated, it gives CASSALGGVGNQPQHF. Looking up the rest from reference TRBV7-9 and TRBJ1-5 gives the full variable domain: DTGVSQNPRHKITKRGQNVTFRCDPISEHNRLYWYRQTLGQGPEFLTYFQNEAQLEKSRLLSDRFSAERPKGSFSTLEIQRTEQGDSAMYLCASSALGGVGNQPQHFGDGTRLSIL.

The chain joins TRBV27 to TRBJ2-4; TRBD2 aligns across 11 bases. The germline CDR1 and CDR2 sequences are MNHEY and SMNVEV (reference sequence). The trim removed 5 bases at V and 0 bases at J, leaving 6 bases unmatched. This CDR3 has 17 residues. CDR3 residues: CASSPRLAGLAKNIQYF. The CDR3 DNA sequence: TGTGCCAGCAGTCCCCGACTAGCGGGGCTAGCCAAAAACATTCAGTACTTC.

The chain has TRBV29-1 and TRBJ2-2; 11 positions match TRBD2. The CDR3 length is 17 residues. CDR1 SQVTM and CDR2 ANQGSEA come from the germline V gene. The ends lost 6 bases at V and 3 bases at J; junction bases unmatched: 12. The CDR3 loop reads CSVAPQLAGEYTGELFF. The CDR3 DNA is TGCAGCGTCGCCCCCCAACTAGCGGGGGAATACACCGGGGAGCTGTTTTTT.

The gene calls are TRBV6-5 and TRBJ1-1; possibly TRBD1 for D (6 bases). The germline gives CDR1 MNHEY, CDR2 SVGAGI. Between the trimmed V and J ends, which lost 6 bases and 5 bases, there was a span of 16 bases. The CDR3 spans 14 residues. The chain's CDR3 is CASRIHRVGTEAFF. CDR3 DNA: TGTGCCAGCAGGATCCACAGGGTTGGGACTGAAGCTTTCTTT.